The source of this T cell receptor (beta chain) is a study of T cells in Graves' hyperthyroidism and ophthalmopathy. PBMCs were sourced from less than 12 ml fresh peripheral blood. Amplification yielded TCR beta CDR3 regions, with RNA transcripts as the source. First-round RT-PCR with HTBI primers amplified the TCR CDR3 region. MiXCR was run by TCRdb on the multiplex PCR reads, yielding one entry per CDR3 protein. In the table there are some 300,000 distinct CDR3 sequences, around 13% of which are singletons. The V and J ends lost 5 bases and 2 bases respectively, with 12 bases between them. This CDR3 has 14 residues. Germline V gene lookup returns CDR1 MNHNS and CDR2 SASEGT.

The chain uses TRBV6-1 and TRBJ1-2; D unresolved. This clonotype originated in a woman aged 40 to 49 with Graves' hyperthyroidism. The sequenced sample was blood. The CDR3 here is CASSRGSRNYGYTF. The CDR3 DNA sequence: TGTGCCAGCAGTCGAGGCTCTAGAAACTATGGCTACACCTTC.